The next 16 T cell receptor beta chains were all read from a single sample in a study of beta chain features in type 1 diabetes (dated by TCRdb to the late 2010s). What the authors observed across the whole study: Type 1 diabetes patients showed a moderate but significant shortening of TCRB CDR3 length in all four CD4+ subsets.

These receptors lack a known antigen. Preparation of the library involved the immunoSEQ multiplex PCR assay. The entire amount of isolated RNA was reverse transcribed using the High Capacity cDNA Reverse Transcription Kit, so the sequenced TCRB transcripts were expressed ones. TCRdb stores this immuneACCESS table with in-frame sequences only. Part of the clones is absent; in the studies checked, under half of the shortfall reflects unresolved V genes, and no reason is known for the rest. The sample table holds 310,000 or so clones, of which over 14% were seen once. The ten largest account for roughly 0.015% of the sample. The sample taken for sequencing was naive CD4+ T cells from blood. The cell subset or site label corresponds to: true naive CD4+ T cells. The source of these receptors is a man between 18 and 29 years old with type 1 diabetes.

This clone showed up just a few times. The rearrangement links TRBV28 to TRBJ2-1; possible D gene TRBD2, 5 bases. Germline assignment: CDR1 MDHEN and CDR2 SYDVKM. V was clipped by 2 bases and J by 5 bases, with 13 bases between them. This CDR3 contains 15 residues. CDR3 DNA sequence: TGTGCCAGCAGTTTACGGTCGGGGTGGAACAATGAGCAGTTCTTC. Protein sequence: CASSLRSGWNNEQFF.

The chain couples TRBV28 to TRBJ2-7; 7 bases are a match to TRBD2. This CDR3 region has 12 residues. V lost 8 bases, J lost 6 bases, and 7 bases stayed unmatched. Germline V lookup: CDR1 MDHEN, CDR2 SYDVKM. CDR3 coding DNA: TGTGCCAGCGGGGGGGGGTCACGCGAGCAGTACTTC. Translating gives CASGGGSREQYF.

The chain combines TRBV19 with TRBJ2-3, with 9 bases fitting TRBD1. Germline CDR1 reads LNHDA; CDR2 reads SQIVND (reference sequence). V lost 9 bases to trimming and J lost 3 bases; unmatched junction nucleotides: 4. This CDR3 has 13 amino acids. DNA for the CDR3: TGTGCCAGCAAAGGACAGGGGACAGATACGCAGTATTTT. Residues: CASKGQGTDTQYF. Together with reference TRBV19 and TRBJ2-3, the CDR3 gives the full variable domain: DGGITQSPKYLFRKEGQNVTLSCEQNLNHDAMYWYRQDPGQGLRLIYYSQIVNDFQKGDIAEGYSVSREKKESFPLTVTSAQKNPTAFYLCASKGQGTDTQYFGPGTRLTVL.

The gene calls are TRBV4-2 and TRBJ2-1; 10 bases map to TRBD2. The CDR3 sequence is 16 residues long. The V segment lost 4 bases and the J segment 4 bases; nucleotides outside the gene matches: 7. Germline values: CDR1 LGHNA, CDR2 YNFKEQ. DNA of the CDR3: TGTGCCAGCAGCCCAGTGACTAGCGGGCGTTACAATGAGCAGTTCTTC. This encodes CASSPVTSGRYNEQFF.

The rearrangement links TRBV2 to TRBJ1-5; possibly TRBD1 for D (5 bases). Germline assignment: CDR1 SNHLY and CDR2 FYNNEI. The CDR3 consists of 14 residues. Trimming stripped 4 bases from V and 6 bases from J, with 13 bases between. The CDR3 loop reads CASSVRQGGQPQHF. The DNA of the CDR3 is TGTGCCAGCAGTGTCAGGCAGGGCGGTCAGCCCCAGCATTTT.

The V call is TRBV28, the J call TRBJ2-7; TRBD2 is a possible D gene (5 bases). This CDR3 region has 11 residues. Trimming cost V 7 bases and J 7 bases, with 11 bases left between them. Germline V CDR1 and CDR2: MDHEN, SYDVKM. The DNA for the CDR3 is TGTGCCAGCACTGTGCCGGGGGAGCAGTACTTC. Its protein is CASTVPGEQYF.

V is TRBV5-4 and J is TRBJ2-1, with 7 nucleotides matching TRBD2. V was pared by 0 bases and J by 8 bases, with 11 bases of the junction left unmatched. Per the germline V gene, CDR1 is SGHNT and CDR2 is YYREEE (reference sequence). The CDR3 is 16 residues long. The CDR3 loop reads CASSLGRGGPTYEQFF. Here the CDR3 DNA reads TGTGCCAGCAGCTTGGGAAGGGGAGGGCCGACCTATGAGCAGTTCTTC.

The chain joins TRBV30 to TRBJ2-2, with D possibly TRBD2 on 7 matching bases. CDR3 size: 14 residues. Germline CDR1 GTSNPN, CDR2 SVGIG (reference sequence). V was cut by 3 bases and J by 5 bases, with 13 bases left in between. The CDR3 DNA is TGTGCCTGGAGCGGGGGGCCTTGGACCGGGGAGCTGTTTTTT. Translation: CAWSGGPWTGELFF.

This rearrangement joins TRBV5-1 to TRBJ1-2, with unresolved D. Germline V CDR1 and CDR2: SGHRS, YFSETQ. Trimming stripped 2 bases from V and 1 base from J, with 6 bases between. The CDR3 contains 13 residues. The DNA for the CDR3 is TGCGCCAGCAGCTTTCCCAATAACTATGGCTACACCTTC. It codes for CASSFPNNYGYTF.

The chain combines TRBV25-1 with TRBJ2-7; 7 bases fit TRBD2. The J segment lost 6 bases and the V segment lost 7 bases, leaving 9 bases of the junction unmatched. Looked up from germline, CDR1 is MGHDK and CDR2 is SYGVNS. The CDR3 covers 13 residues. CDR3 residues: CASMMGGSGEQYF. The CDR3 DNA is TGTGCCAGCATGATGGGCGGGAGCGGCGAGCAGTACTTC.

This clone was seen a handful of times. The chain employs TRBV7-9 and TRBJ2-5; maybe TRBD1 (6 bases). Trimming took 2 bases from V and 2 from J, leaving 21 bases between them. This CDR3 is 18 amino acids long. Germline assignment: CDR1 SEHNR and CDR2 FQNEAQ (reference sequence). DNA of the CDR3: TGTGCCAGCAGCTTACCGGACCAGGGGAGTTGGGGTCAAGAGACCCAGTACTTC. Translating it yields CASSLPDQGSWGQETQYF.

This sequence joins TRBV19 and TRBJ2-3, with TRBD2 identical over 7 bases. V was clipped by 3 bases and J by 8 bases; unmatched bases: 14. The CDR3 length is 16 residues. Germline lookup yields CDR1 LNHDA and CDR2 SQIVND (reference sequence). The chain's CDR3 is CASSMSGTGLGGTQYF. CDR3 in DNA: TGTGCCAGTAGTATGAGCGGGACCGGCTTGGGCGGTACGCAGTATTTT.

This clone has a handful of counts. The chain is built from TRBV19 and TRBJ2-3, with D maybe TRBD2 (6 bases). Between the trimmed V and J ends, which lost 6 bases and 5 bases, there was a span of 15 bases. Germline-derived CDR1 and CDR2 are LNHDA and SQIVND (reference sequence). CDR3 size: 14 residues. Written as DNA, the CDR3 is TGTGCCAGTAGCGACCCGGGGGAAGGAGATACGCAGTATTTT. It translates to CASSDPGEGDTQYF.

This clone was counted a few times. This chain joins TRBV29-1 and TRBJ2-5; weak D call: TRBD1 (6 bases). V was pared by 4 bases and J by 11 bases, with 17 bases between. Per germline, CDR1 SQVTM and CDR2 ANQGSEA. CDR3 size: 12 residues. In DNA, the CDR3 is TGCAGCGTTGTCTTTCACAGGGCCGGGCAGTACTTC. Amino acids: CSVVFHRAGQYF.

This rearrangement joins TRBV29-1 to TRBJ2-7; 11 nucleotides align to TRBD2. This CDR3 contains 16 residues. V lost 7 bases and J lost 3; bases outside the gene matches: 14. Germline V CDR1 and CDR2: SQVTM, ANQGSEA. Here the CDR3 reads CSGPPLASGRIYEQYF. The CDR3 DNA is TGCAGCGGCCCACCCCTGGCTAGCGGGAGGATCTACGAGCAGTACTTC.

The V gene is TRBV30, the J gene TRBJ2-3, with D perhaps matching TRBD2 (6 bases). V was pared by 8 bases and J by 5 bases, with 11 bases between. The CDR3 length is 11 residues. The germline V gene encodes CDR1 GTSNPN and CDR2 SVGIG (reference sequence). CDR3 protein: CALGGIDTQYF. CDR3 in DNA: TGTGCCCTGGGAGGAATAGATACGCAGTATTTT.